Listed here are 22 T cell receptor beta chains from one sample, sequenced in a study of regulatory T cells in long-lasting Graves disease. As for time point: persistent/refractory GD, antithyroid drugs over 5 years with positive TRAb. From PBMCs, RNA was extracted and then used to make the TCR library. Through Arm-PCR of CDR3 regions and iRepertoire HTBI primers, TCR beta libraries were built. In TCRdb, the multiplex PCR reads were re-called with MiXCR into one record per CDR3 protein. The sample includes a few hundred thousand distinct CDR3 sequences, roughly 24% of them seen just once. The sequences come from peripheral blood mononuclear cells (PBMCs), collected when the disease was refractory, from a patient treated with antithyroid drugs. Receptor source: a woman aged 35 to 49 with Graves disease.

Turning to this clonotype: This could be a read error, since a much larger clone is one nucleotide away. The V gene is TRBV7-8, the J gene TRBJ2-5; D ambiguous. Trimming removed 8 bases at V and 3 bases at J, with 19 bases between. Germline V gene data show CDR1 as SGHVS and CDR2 as FQNEAQ. The CDR3 loop spans 15 amino acids. This chain's CDR3 is CASLPSTPKKETQYF. The CDR3 bases are TGTGCCAGCCTCCCCTCTACCCCCAAAAAAGAGACCCAGTACTTC.

In its sample, this clonotype was seen a few times. J is TRBJ2-7 and V is TRBV7-2; D ambiguous. Germline V gene sequence: CDR1 SGHTA, CDR2 FQGNSA. V was cut by 2 bases and J by 1 base, with 9 bases left in between. The CDR3 is 14 residues long. CDR3 nucleotide sequence: TGTGCCAGCAGCTTATCGGCTGGTTCCTACGAGCAGTACTTC. This translates into CASSLSAGSYEQYF.

This clonotype has ten or more counts. The chain recombines TRBV2 with TRBJ2-5; D remains unclear. Germline CDR1 SNHLY, CDR2 FYNNEI. The length of the CDR3 is 11 residues. Deletions cut 5 bases from V and 8 bases from J, with 9 bases between. CDR3 sequence (DNA): TGTGCCAGCAGTCCCTCACGAACCCAGTACTTC. It encodes CASSPSRTQYF.

The V call is TRBV7-3, the J call TRBJ2-7; perhaps TRBD1 as D (5 bases). The length of the CDR3 is 15 residues. Germline assignment: CDR1 SGHTA and CDR2 FQGTGA. Trimming shortened V by 6 bases and J by 0 bases, and 15 bases separated the two germline ends. Here the CDR3 DNA reads TGTGCCAGCAGTCAGGGCCCGATCCCCTCCTACGAGCAGTACTTC. This gives the protein CASSQGPIPSYEQYF.

A remark on this clonotype: A much bigger clone sits one base away, suggesting this may be a read error. The V and J genes are TRBV28 and TRBJ1-1; 10 positions agree with TRBD1. Germline CDR1 reads MDHEN; CDR2 reads SYDVKM. CDR3 length equals 15 residues. With V trimmed by 2 bases and J by 3 bases, 3 bases remained unmatched. The CDR3 DNA sequence: TGTGCCAGCAGTTTAGGGACAGGGGCGGACACTGAAGCTTTCTTT. It translates to CASSLGTGADTEAFF.

CDR3 in amino acids: CASSLGMAGELFF. The CDR3 DNA sequence: TGCGCCAGCAGCTTGGGGATGGCCGGGGAGCTGTTTTTT. The V and J genes are TRBV5-1 and TRBJ2-2; D ambiguous. Trimming left V 0 bases short and J 6 bases short, with 6 bases between. CDR3 size: 13 residues. Germline CDR1 and CDR2: SGHRS and YFSETQ. The full variable domain, with the rest looked up from reference TRBV5-1 and TRBJ2-2, is KAGVTQTPRYLIKTRGQQVTLSCSPISGHRSVSWYQQTPGQGLQFLFEYFSETQRNKGNFPGRFSGRQFSNSRSEMNVSTLELGDSALYLCASSLGMAGELFFGEGSRLTVL.

The rearrangement uses TRBV28 and TRBJ2-1; 11 nucleotides match TRBD2. V gave up 6 bases and J gave up 4 bases; unmatched junction bases: 5. Germline CDR1 MDHEN, CDR2 SYDVKM. This CDR3 is built from 15 residues. The CDR3 DNA follows: TGTGCCAGCAGCGGACTAGCGGGTGTATACAATGAGCAGTTCTTC. It yields the protein CASSGLAGVYNEQFF.

This clonotype occurred many times. The chain couples TRBV18 to TRBJ2-5; D uncertain. This CDR3 contains 15 residues. The V gene's germline CDR1 is KGHSH and CDR2 LQKENI. Trimming cost V 4 bases and J 5 bases, with 17 bases left between them. Here the CDR3 DNA reads TGTGCCAGCTCACTACAATCCGTGGTTTTCGAGACCCAGTACTTC. This codes for CASSLQSVVFETQYF.

Points on this clonotype: A single base separates this from a much larger clone, so it may be a read error. This chain joins TRBV14 and TRBJ2-7; 7 bases are shared with TRBD1. CDR3 length: 16 residues. Losses at the gene ends were 3 bases for V and 2 bases for J; bases not matched to a gene: 10. Germline loops: CDR1 SGHDN, CDR2 FVKESK. In DNA form, the CDR3 reads TGTGCCAGCAGCCAGATGACAGGGAGACGTCCCTACGAGCAGTACTTC. Amino acid sequence: CASSQMTGRRPYEQYF.

This clonotype was counted between two and nine times. The CDR3 DNA sequence: TGCAGCGTGTATACCGGGACTAGCGGGAGCTTTTCCTACGAGCAGTACTTC. As protein: CSVYTGTSGSFSYEQYF. The chain recombines TRBV29-1 with TRBJ2-7; 14 bases map to TRBD2. After removal of 6 bases from V and 1 base from J, the junction contained 11 bases not matched to a gene. Germline CDR1 reads SQVTM; CDR2 reads ANQGSEA. The CDR3 loop spans 17 amino acids.

Many counts were recorded for this clonotype. V usage is TRBV12-3 or TRBV12-4 and J usage is TRBJ2-7; 7 positions agree with TRBD1. The junction had 8 bases not matched to a gene; V was cut back by 0 bases and J by 3 bases. This CDR3 is built from 16 residues. CDR3 sequence (DNA): TGTGCCAGCAGTTTAGCGAGCGGCAGGGGGAACTACGAGCAGTACTTC. It is translated as CASSLASGRGNYEQYF.

The chain uses TRBV30 and TRBJ1-2; no definite D call. CDR1 and CDR2 from the germline V gene are GTSNPN and SVGIG (reference sequence). V lost 5 bases to trimming and J lost 2 bases, with 9 bases between them. The CDR3 is 12 amino acids. Here the CDR3 reads CAWGMGNYGYTF. The CDR3 nucleotides read TGTGCCTGGGGAATGGGAAACTATGGCTACACCTTC.

The genes are TRBV19 and TRBJ2-2; TRBD1 might be the D (5 bases). This CDR3 is 13 amino acids long. V lost 5 bases, J lost 5 bases, and 9 bases lay in between. Germline V gene sequence: CDR1 LNHDA, CDR2 SQIVND (reference sequence). CDR3 bases: TGTGCCAGTAGTTCAGGGTTAACCGGGGAGCTGTTTTTT. Translation gives CASSSGLTGELFF.

Ten or more counts support this clonotype. V and J are TRBV7-7 and TRBJ2-2; TRBD1 aligns across 7 bases. This CDR3 comprises 13 residues. Per germline, CDR1 SSHAT and CDR2 FNYEAQ (reference sequence). The CDR3 nucleotides read TGTGCTACGAGACAGGGTACCACCGGGGAGCTGTTTTTT. Amino acids: CATRQGTTGELFF.

The CDR3 sequence: CAIRRQGGNTEAFF. The CDR3 DNA reads as TGTGCCATCAGAAGACAGGGGGGGAACACTGAAGCTTTCTTT. The chain links TRBV10-3 to TRBJ1-1; 9 bases fit TRBD1. From germline, CDR1 is ENHRY and CDR2 SYGVKD. CDR3 length: 14 amino acids. J was trimmed by 1 base and V by 6 bases; bases with no gene match: 3.

This clonotype has a single count. This sequence may be a read error, since a much larger clone differs from it by one base. The V call is TRBV27, the J call TRBJ2-7; D gene uncertain. The germline CDR1 and CDR2 sequences are MNHEY and SMNVEV (reference sequence). V was shortened by 2 bases and J by 5 bases, with 16 bases between the two germline ends. This CDR3 is 15 amino acids long. CDR3 sequence reads: CASSLPPNRANEQYF. The CDR3 coding sequence is TGTGCCAGCAGTTTACCCCCGAACAGAGCAAACGAGCAGTACTTC.

This clonotype was counted at least ten times. The chain has TRBV5-1 and TRBJ1-5; D is ambiguous. In germline, CDR1 is SGHRS, CDR2 YFSETQ. Trimming removed 1 base at V and 0 bases at J, with 8 bases between. The CDR3 runs to 15 residues. CDR3 DNA: TGCGCCAGCAGCTTGCAGGCAGCTAGCAATCAGCCCCAGCATTTT. Its protein is CASSLQAASNQPQHF. The variable domain in full, completed from reference TRBV5-1 and TRBJ1-5, reads KAGVTQTPRYLIKTRGQQVTLSCSPISGHRSVSWYQQTPGQGLQFLFEYFSETQRNKGNFPGRFSGRQFSNSRSEMNVSTLELGDSALYLCASSLQAASNQPQHFGDGTRLSIL.

To note about this clonotype: No conserved phenylalanine or tryptophan ends this CDR3, so it is likely a read error. J is TRBJ1-1 and V is TRBV2; D gene unclear. Germline CDR1 and CDR2: SNHLY and FYNNEI. CDR3 size: 14 residues. Trimming removed 8 bases at V and 8 bases at J, with 21 bases between. The CDR3 loop reads CASGDVGNYIEAFL. CDR3 in DNA: TGTGCCAGCGGCGACGTGGGCAACTATATCGAAGCTTTCCTT.

This clonotype was counted ten times or more. The rearrangement uses TRBV12-3 or TRBV12-4 and TRBJ2-7; perhaps D is TRBD1 or TRBD2 (7 bases each). The CDR3 is made up of 14 amino acids. V was clipped by 4 bases and J by 5 bases, with 15 bases between them. The CDR3 nucleotides are TGTGCCAGCAGTTCCTCGACAGGGAGGGACGAGCAGTACTTC. Translating it yields CASSSSTGRDEQYF.

CDR3 sequence: CASSLATGLSSGATYEQYF. In DNA form, the CDR3 reads TGTGCCAGCAGCTTAGCTACAGGGTTAAGTAGCGGTGCGACCTACGAGCAGTACTTC. This chain uses TRBV7-9 with TRBJ2-7, with D perhaps being TRBD1 or TRBD2 (6 bases each). Looked up from germline, CDR1 is SEHNR and CDR2 is FQNEAQ (reference sequence). CDR3 length: 19 residues. Trimming removed 0 bases from V and 2 bases from J, with 23 bases in between.

This clonotype was found many times. The V gene is TRBV5-1, the J gene TRBJ2-7; 11 bases are shared with TRBD2. With V trimmed by 4 bases and J by 4 bases, 10 bases remained unmatched. The CDR3 totals 16 residues. CDR1 is SGHRS and CDR2 is YFSETQ in the germline V gene. The CDR3 bases are TGCGCCAGCAGCGCATCAAGACTAGCGGGAAAGTACGAGCAGTACTTC. Translating it yields CASSASRLAGKYEQYF.

The chain carries TRBV13 and TRBJ1-1; possibly TRBD1 for D (6 bases). The germline gives CDR1 PRHDT, CDR2 FYEKMQ (reference sequence). The CDR3 covers 16 residues. V was shortened by 6 bases and J by 6 bases, with 23 bases between the two germline ends. CDR3 sequence: CASRPTSKGEASEAFF. CDR3 nucleotides: TGTGCCAGCAGACCCACGTCCAAGGGGGAGGCTTCTGAAGCTTTCTTT. Full variable domain (remainder filled in from reference TRBV13 and TRBJ1-1): AAGVIQSPRHLIKEKRETATLKCYPIPRHDTVYWYQQGPGQDPQFLISFYEKMQSDKGSIPDRFSAQQFSDYHSELNMSSLELGDSALYFCASRPTSKGEASEAFFGQGTRLTVV.